This T cell receptor (beta chain) originates from a study of blood T cells in healthy people across ages. Looked up from germline, CDR1 is ENHRY and CDR2 is SYGVKD. CDR3 length equals 15 residues. Trimming removed 3 bases at V and 7 bases at J, with 18 bases between. A J-beta primer mix and a sample-barcoded 5' primer were used in a second PCR of roughly 6 to 11 cycles. TCRdb independently ran MiXCR on the 5' RACE reads; one entry per CDR3 protein. Among 600,000 to 850,000 distinct CDR3 sequences, about 25% were seen once, and the ten largest hold roughly 9%. There are a few counts of this clonotype. These data also formed part of another study, on T cells of mothers and their children. As that report states: A few healthy Caucasian mothers, along with their six children, served as the donors. There were no persistent microchimeric T cell clones detected.

V gene TRBV10-3 combines with J gene TRBJ2-5; D may be TRBD2 (5 bases). The TCR was taken from a boy aged 5-17 years in good health. The sample was blood. This CDR3 reads CAISDPSGPGGTQYF. The CDR3 nucleotides read TGTGCCATCAGTGATCCGAGCGGCCCCGGTGGGACCCAGTACTTC.